The entry below describes one T cell receptor beta chain. As handled by the study authors: Reference gene primer amplification gave nucleated cell count estimates. Using immunoSEQ multiplex PCR, the repertoire was profiled, and TCRdb retains in-frame clones only, with some absent. The V and J calls and clone size were taken over from that table, and D and trimming were inferred from the DNA. The sample carries some 320,000 clones, 85% recorded once. The data were obtained in a study of blood T cell repertoires in COVID-19. About the study: Donors in the United States, Italy and Spain gave samples during acute or convalescent COVID-19. The cDNA or gDNA used as material had been derived from T cells, B-cell-depleted T cells, or PBMCs.

This study enrolled people aged about 18 to 100 from around 26 US geographic areas. With V trimmed by 7 bases and J by 3 bases, 9 bases remained unmatched. The CDR3 contains 15 residues. Per the germline V gene, CDR1 is MNHEY and CDR2 is SVGAGI. This TCR derives from a woman aged 30 to 39 who had been exposed to COVID-19. The material sequenced was PBMCs or T cells enriched from blood (not recorded which). This chain joins TRBV6-5 and TRBJ2-7, with TRBD1 matching 10 bases. The chain's CDR3 is CASTKFGTGVYEQYF. In DNA form, the CDR3 reads TGTGCCAGCACCAAATTCGGGACAGGGGTCTACGAGCAGTACTTC.